Listed here are 26 T cell receptor beta chains from one sample, sequenced in a study of blood T cell repertoires in COVID-19 (dated by TCRdb to the early 2020s). The library was produced with the immunoSEQ multiplex PCR assay. In TCRdb, the immuneACCESS table is reduced to in-frame sequences with V and J assigned. These tables do not hold every clone; where another copy was compared, an unresolved V gene accounts for under half, and the others remain unexplained. The sample table shows over 75,000 clones, and roughly 88% are seen once. The leading ten clones occupy around 1.9% of the sample. The sequenced sample was peripheral blood. These receptor sequences come from a man aged 50-60 years with COVID-19, enrolled during active disease.

This chain joins TRBV2 and TRBJ2-3; possibly TRBD1 for D (6 bases). The V end was cut by 8 bases, the J end by 2 bases, with 14 bases between. CDR3 length equals 14 residues. CDR1 SNHLY and CDR2 FYNNEI come from the germline V gene. The CDR3 DNA reads TGTGCCAGCGGGGAAAGGACAGACACAGATACGCAGTATTTT. Translating it yields CASGERTDTDTQYF.

V usage is TRBV29-1 and J usage is TRBJ2-1, with TRBD2 as a possible D gene (5 bases). The V and J ends lost 4 bases and 6 bases respectively, with 16 bases between them. The V gene's germline CDR1 is SQVTM and CDR2 ANQGSEA. The CDR3 totals 14 residues. CDR3 nucleotide sequence: TGCAGCGTTGGTTCGGGAAGGGTGGGCAATGAGCAGTTCTTC. This sequence encodes CSVGSGRVGNEQFF.

The chain employs TRBV3-1 (or the pseudogene TRBV3-2) and TRBJ2-3, with D perhaps matching TRBD1 (6 bases). The CDR3 sequence is 12 residues long. CDR1 LGHDT and CDR2 YNNKEL come from the germline V gene (reference sequence). Trimming pared 5 bases from V and 7 bases from J, leaving 10 bases between. CDR3 amino acids: CASSYRAYTQYF. DNA for the CDR3: TGTGCCAGCAGCTACAGGGCGTATACGCAGTATTTT.

The rearrangement uses TRBV28 and TRBJ2-2, with 11 bases that match TRBD1. Per germline, CDR1 MDHEN and CDR2 SYDVKM. V was clipped by 8 bases and J by 4 bases; unmatched bases: 6. The CDR3 extends over 15 amino acids. The CDR3 sequence: CASLRDRGFTGELFF. The CDR3 nucleotides read TGTGCCAGCCTCAGGGACAGGGGGTTCACCGGGGAGCTGTTTTTT.

J is TRBJ2-1 and V is TRBV19; 10 bases align to TRBD2. This CDR3 is built from 18 residues. V dropped 3 bases and J dropped 1; count of bases not matched to a gene: 9. The germline V gene has CDR1 LNHDA and CDR2 SQIVND (reference sequence). CDR3 amino acids: CASSILASGGPSYNEQFF. CDR3 coding DNA: TGTGCCAGTAGTATCTTGGCTAGCGGGGGCCCATCCTACAATGAGCAGTTCTTC.

V usage is TRBV19 and J usage is TRBJ1-2; 8 bases map to TRBD1. This CDR3 region has 15 residues. Losses at the gene ends were 3 bases for V and 2 bases for J; bases not matched to a gene: 5. Germline V lookup: CDR1 LNHDA, CDR2 SQIVND (reference sequence). Here the CDR3 reads CASSIPRQGNYGYTF. CDR3 nucleotide sequence: TGTGCCAGTAGTATCCCCAGACAGGGGAACTATGGCTACACCTTC.

This chain joins TRBV7-9 and TRBJ2-2; 8 nucleotides align to TRBD1. CDR3 size: 16 residues. Trimming took 7 bases from V and 13 from J; bases not matched to a gene: 20. Germline-derived CDR1 and CDR2 are SEHNR and FQNEAQ (reference sequence). The CDR3, as DNA: TGTGCCAGCATCCACCCGGTGGGGACAGGTCCGGAAGGGCTGTTTTTT. This gives the protein CASIHPVGTGPEGLFF.

This chain joins TRBV2 and TRBJ2-3, with 9 bases that match TRBD1. The germline V gene encodes CDR1 SNHLY and CDR2 FYNNEI. V dropped 5 bases and J dropped 3; count of bases not matched to a gene: 6. The CDR3 has 15 amino acids. The CDR3 DNA reads TGTGCCAGCAGTCGACAGGGGGTTAGAACAGATACGCAGTATTTT. Translating gives CASSRQGVRTDTQYF.

This clone has only a few counts. The chain is built from TRBV5-1 and TRBJ2-5; maybe TRBD1 (5 bases). The CDR3 has 13 amino acids. In germline, CDR1 is SGHRS, CDR2 YFSETQ. Trimming removed 2 bases at V and 5 bases at J, with 10 bases between. CDR3 region: CASSFGAGETQYF. Here the CDR3 DNA reads TGCGCCAGCAGCTTTGGGGCCGGGGAGACCCAGTACTTC.

This clone was recorded once. V gene TRBV14 combines with J gene TRBJ1-4, with 10 bases aligning to TRBD1. The germline CDR1 and CDR2 sequences are SGHDN and FVKESK. V shed 4 bases, J shed 6 bases, and the junction held 5 bases outside the gene matches. This CDR3 contains 15 residues. The CDR3 DNA is TGTGCCAGCAGCCCCCGGACAGGGGGTTATGAAAAACTGTTTTTT. Amino acid sequence: CASSPRTGGYEKLFF.

The V gene is TRBV6-4, the J gene TRBJ1-2, with 9 bases lining up with TRBD1. The germline V gene has CDR1 MRHNA and CDR2 SNTAGT. CDR3 length: 15 residues. V trimming: 1 base; J trimming: 4 bases; junction bases outside the gene matches: 4. The CDR3 DNA reads as TGTGCCAGCAGTGACTGGAGACAGGGGGGCTATGGCTACACCTTC. Protein: CASSDWRQGGYGYTF.

This clone was seen just once. The CDR3 DNA reads as TGTGCCAGCAGCGCACAGGGGGCGAGCCCTGAAGCTTTCTTT. It specifies CASSAQGASPEAFF. The rearrangement joins TRBV7-2 to TRBJ1-1, with 9 positions matching TRBD1. This CDR3 is 14 amino acids long. Germline V CDR1 and CDR2: SGHTA, FQGNSA. Losses at the gene ends were 5 bases for V and 6 bases for J; bases not matched to a gene: 7.

The chain employs TRBV19 and TRBJ1-5; 8 nucleotides agree with TRBD1. The ends lost 10 bases at V and 1 base at J; junction bases unmatched: 6. CDR1 and CDR2 from the germline V gene are LNHDA and SQIVND (reference sequence). The CDR3 length is 14 residues. The CDR3 DNA reads as TGTGCCACCACAGGGGGGGCCAGCAATCAGCCCCAGCATTTT. Its translation is CATTGGASNQPQHF.

The V call is TRBV29-1, the J call TRBJ2-7; a possible D gene is TRBD1 (5 bases). V was pared by 7 bases and J by 3 bases, with 13 bases between. CDR1 and CDR2 from the germline V gene are SQVTM and ANQGSEA. This CDR3 has 12 amino acids. The DNA of the CDR3 is TGCAGCGCCCTAACGCAGGGCTACGAGCAGTACTTC. Translated, it gives CSALTQGYEQYF.

The V and J genes are TRBV5-4 and TRBJ1-3, with 10 bases matching TRBD1. The trim removed 4 bases at V and 8 bases at J, leaving 3 bases unmatched. This CDR3 contains 13 residues. From germline, CDR1 is SGHNT and CDR2 YYREEE (reference sequence). The CDR3: CASSRQGADTIYF. The CDR3 DNA is TGTGCCAGCAGCAGACAGGGGGCGGACACCATATATTTT.

CDR3 DNA: TGTGCCAGCAGTCCCTCCGGGACAGAGGGTGAAAAACTGTTTTTT. It encodes CASSPSGTEGEKLFF. The rearrangement uses TRBV28 and TRBJ1-4; TRBD1 matches 7 bases. V gave up 5 bases and J gave up 7 bases; unmatched junction bases: 10. Germline-derived CDR1 and CDR2 are MDHEN and SYDVKM. The CDR3 loop spans 15 amino acids.

This chain connects TRBV5-1 to TRBJ2-5; a possible D gene is TRBD1 (5 bases). The CDR3 consists of 16 residues. V lost 4 bases, J lost 4 bases, and 20 bases lay in between. Germline CDR1 is SGHRS and CDR2 is YFSETQ. CDR3 nucleotides: TGCGCCAGCAGCCGACAGCCAGTCCAAAGGGGAGAGACCCAGTACTTC. It codes for CASSRQPVQRGETQYF.

The chain links TRBV6-5 to TRBJ1-2, with 8 bases identical to TRBD1. The CDR3 is 15 amino acids. The V and J ends lost 6 bases and 4 bases, in that order; junction bases with no gene match: 10. In germline, CDR1 is MNHEY, CDR2 SVGAGI. This CDR3 is CASRADRGAGYGYTF. The CDR3 DNA follows: TGTGCCAGCAGAGCCGACAGGGGCGCCGGCTATGGCTACACCTTC.

The chain is built from TRBV9 and TRBJ2-2; no clear D. The germline gives CDR1 SGDLS, CDR2 YYNGEE. The CDR3 runs to 13 residues. Trimming left V 4 bases short and J 1 base short, with 5 bases between. CDR3 region: CASSTLNTGELFF. CDR3 in DNA: TGTGCCAGCAGCACATTGAACACCGGGGAGCTGTTTTTT.

The genes are TRBV6-5 and TRBJ2-1; TRBD1 agrees at 10 bases. The CDR3 runs 16 residues. With V trimmed by 2 bases and J by 2 bases, 3 bases remained unmatched. Germline CDR1 is MNHEY and CDR2 is SVGAGI. The CDR3, as DNA: TGTGCCAGCAGTTACACGACAGGGGGCACCTACAATGAGCAGTTCTTC. Translation gives CASSYTTGGTYNEQFF.

V is TRBV6-5 and J is TRBJ2-7; D call uncertain. CDR1 and CDR2 from the germline V gene are MNHEY and SVGAGI. The CDR3 spans 14 residues. Deletions cut 4 bases from V and 0 bases from J, with 10 bases between. The CDR3 spells CASSLNSNSYEQYF. Here the CDR3 DNA reads TGTGCCAGCAGTTTAAACAGTAACTCCTACGAGCAGTACTTC.

The rearrangement links TRBV3-1 (or the pseudogene TRBV3-2) to TRBJ1-1; 8 bases are shared with TRBD1. This CDR3 is 15 amino acids long. Trimming at V came to 4 bases and at J to 4 bases, leaving 8 bases not matched to a gene. Germline V lookup: CDR1 LGHDT, CDR2 YNNKEL (reference sequence). CDR3 sequence (DNA): TGTGCCAGCAGCCGGGCGGGACAGGCGGGCACTGAAGCTTTCTTT. Protein product: CASSRAGQAGTEAFF.

This clone was detected once. This sequence joins TRBV7-2 and TRBJ2-4; 7 bases agree with TRBD1. Losses at the gene ends were 6 bases for V and 4 bases for J; bases not matched to a gene: 6. The CDR3 sequence is 14 residues long. Germline V lookup: CDR1 SGHTA, CDR2 FQGNSA. DNA of the CDR3: TGTGCCAGCAGAATACCGGGACAGAAAAACATTCAGTACTTC. Translation: CASRIPGQKNIQYF.

The genes are TRBV27 and TRBJ2-3; TRBD2 agrees at 8 bases. The CDR3 has 15 residues. Trimming removed 2 bases from V and 1 base from J; junction bases left unmatched: 2. Germline V gives CDR1 MNHEY, CDR2 SMNVEV (reference sequence). CDR3 residues: CASSLVRGGTDTQYF. The CDR3 DNA reads TGTGCCAGCAGTTTAGTGCGGGGGGGCACAGATACGCAGTATTTT.

The rearrangement links TRBV6-5 to TRBJ1-1; D is undetermined. Trimming shortened V by 2 bases and J by 3 bases, and 4 bases separated the two germline ends. Per germline, CDR1 MNHEY and CDR2 SVGAGI. This CDR3 has 12 amino acids. The CDR3 bases are TGTGCCAGCAGTTACCGGGACACTGAAGCTTTCTTT. Residues: CASSYRDTEAFF.

This sequence joins TRBV7-9 and TRBJ1-6, with a weak D call TRBD1 (5 bases). V shed 1 base and J shed 11 bases, with 12 bases lying between them. The CDR3 sequence is 14 residues long. Germline loops: CDR1 SEHNR, CDR2 FQNEAQ (reference sequence). This CDR3 is CASSLGQGGTPLHF. CDR3 DNA: TGTGCCAGCAGCTTAGGCCAGGGCGGGACACCCCTCCACTTT. The whole variable domain, remainder taken from reference TRBV7-9 and TRBJ1-6, is DTGVSQNPRHKITKRGQNVTFRCDPISEHNRLYWYRQTLGQGPEFLTYFQNEAQLEKSRLLSDRFSAERPKGSFSTLEIQRTEQGDSAMYLCASSLGQGGTPLHFGNGTRLTVT.